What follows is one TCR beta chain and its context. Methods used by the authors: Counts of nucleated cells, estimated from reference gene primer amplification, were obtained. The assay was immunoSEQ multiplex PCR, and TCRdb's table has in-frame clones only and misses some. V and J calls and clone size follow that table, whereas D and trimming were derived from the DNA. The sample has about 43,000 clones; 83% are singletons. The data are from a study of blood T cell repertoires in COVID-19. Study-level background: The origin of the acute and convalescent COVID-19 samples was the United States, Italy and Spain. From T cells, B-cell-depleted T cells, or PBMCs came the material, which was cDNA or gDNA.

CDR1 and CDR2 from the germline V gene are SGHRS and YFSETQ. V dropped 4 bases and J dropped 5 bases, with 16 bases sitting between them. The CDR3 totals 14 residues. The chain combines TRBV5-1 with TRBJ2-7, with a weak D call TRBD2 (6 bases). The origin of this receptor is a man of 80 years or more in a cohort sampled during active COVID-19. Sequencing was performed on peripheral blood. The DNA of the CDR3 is TGCGCCAGCAGCGACCTAGCGTACCCGGACGAGCAGTACTTC. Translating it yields CASSDLAYPDEQYF.